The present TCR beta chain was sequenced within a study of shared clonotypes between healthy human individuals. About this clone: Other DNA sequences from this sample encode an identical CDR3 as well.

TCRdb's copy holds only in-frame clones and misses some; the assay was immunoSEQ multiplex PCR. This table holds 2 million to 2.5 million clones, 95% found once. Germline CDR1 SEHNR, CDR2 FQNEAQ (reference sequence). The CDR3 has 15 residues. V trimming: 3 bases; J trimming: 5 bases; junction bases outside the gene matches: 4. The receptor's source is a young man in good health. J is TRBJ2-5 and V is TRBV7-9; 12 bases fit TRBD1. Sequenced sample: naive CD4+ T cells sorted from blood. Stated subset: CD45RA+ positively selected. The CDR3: CASSLGDRGQETQYF. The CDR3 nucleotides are TGTGCCAGCAGCTTGGGGGACAGGGGGCAGGAGACCCAGTACTTC.